A selection of T cell receptor beta chains follows, all from one sample in a study of T cells in Graves' hyperthyroidism and ophthalmopathy. TCRdb processed the multiplex PCR reads anew with MiXCR; each CDR3 protein has one entry. In the table there are fewer than 650,000 distinct CDR3 sequences, about 15% of which are singletons. Sequences were obtained from blood. The receptors stem from a woman aged 40 to 50 with Graves' ophthalmopathy. CDR3s include the opening cysteine and the closing phenylalanine or tryptophan. D genes are given only for firm matches. Where a row states a size, it is once, few, many or the class of an expanded clone; other rows omit it.

j_call clone_size cdr3_length d_call v_call cdr3_aa cdr3_nt
TRBJ2-7 . 17 TRBD1 TRBV4-2 CASSSASTGTGVYEQYF TGTGCCAGCAGTTCCGCGTCGACCGGGACAGGGGTCTACGAGCAGTACTTC
TRBJ2-7 many 17 TRBD2 TRBV11-3 CASSAWGLAGGPDEQYF TGTGCCAGCAGCGCATGGGGACTAGCGGGAGGGCCGGACGAGCAGTACTTC
TRBJ2-1 few 18 . TRBV4-1 CASSQDGGTFVSGDEQFF TGCGCCAGCAGCCAGGACGGAGGGACGTTCGTTTCGGGAGATGAGCAGTTCTTC
TRBJ2-5 many 15 . TRBV28 CASSGSAAFQETQYF TGTGCCAGCAGTGGATCAGCCGCTTTTCAAGAGACCCAGTACTTC
TRBJ2-3 . 17 TRBD2 TRBV15 CATSRDIGGSSTDTQYF TGTGCCACCAGCAGAGATATTGGCGGGAGCAGCACAGATACGCAGTATTTT
TRBJ2-3 many 17 TRBD2 TRBV20-1 CSARAAAVAGHTDTQYF TGCAGTGCTAGAGCCGCGGCGGTAGCGGGACACACAGATACGCAGTATTTT
TRBJ2-7 . 17 . TRBV6-2/TRBV6-3 CASSSRWVTPISYEQYF TGTGCCAGCAGTTCGCGTTGGGTTACTCCAATCTCCTACGAGCAGTACTTC
TRBJ2-7 many 13 TRBD1 TRBV28 CASSSGQGHEQYF TGTGCCAGCAGTTCAGGACAGGGCCACGAGCAGTACTTC
TRBJ1-3 . 15 . TRBV12-3/TRBV12-4 CASSSPIGSGNTIYF TGTGCCAGCAGTTCCCCGATTGGCTCTGGAAACACCATATATTTT
TRBJ2-2 . 14 . TRBV12-3/TRBV12-4 CASRGSPNTGELFF TGTGCCAGCAGAGGTAGTCCTAACACCGGGGAGCTGTTTTTT
TRBJ1-1 many 15 TRBD1 TRBV5-1 CASSLEDRGGTEAFF TGCGCCAGCAGCTTGGAGGACAGGGGAGGCACTGAAGCTTTCTTT